The next 13 T cell receptor beta chains were all read from a single sample in a study of blood T cell repertoires in COVID-19 (dated by TCRdb to 2020 to 2021). To prepare the library, the immunoSEQ multiplex PCR assay was applied. TCRdb carries this immuneACCESS record with in-frame sequences only. Its versions omit some clonotypes, under half of them owing to an unresolved V gene in the studies checked, with the rest unexplained. In this sample the table shows a few hundred thousand clones, about 83% of which occur a single time. The ten largest clonotypes hold roughly 6.2% of the sample. Sequenced material: peripheral blood. These TCRs come from a man aged 55 to 70 who had recovered from COVID-19.

The chain uses TRBV7-9 and TRBJ1-2; possibly TRBD1 for D (6 bases). The germline V gene has CDR1 SEHNR and CDR2 FQNEAQ (reference sequence). Trimming left V 5 bases short and J 7 bases short, with 14 bases between. CDR3 length: 13 residues. DNA of the CDR3: TGTGCCAGCAGCCGGACAGAAGGTAGTGGCTACACCTTC. It translates to CASSRTEGSGYTF.

The chain recombines TRBV12-3 or TRBV12-4 with TRBJ2-7, with 7 bases fitting TRBD1. V shed 9 bases, J shed 7 bases, and the junction held 9 bases outside the gene matches. This CDR3 contains 12 residues. CDR3 region: CASLLQGREQYF. CDR3 DNA sequence: TGTGCCAGTTTACTACAGGGGCGGGAGCAGTACTTC.

The chain combines TRBV6-6 with TRBJ2-5; 11 positions agree with TRBD2. The germline gives CDR1 MNHNY, CDR2 SVGAGI (reference sequence). The CDR3 is 15 amino acids. Trimming took 7 bases from V and 3 from J; bases not matched to a gene: 7. CDR3: CASTASGGKKETQYF. The CDR3 nucleotides read TGTGCCAGCACGGCTAGCGGGGGGAAAAAAGAGACCCAGTACTTC.

The chain recombines TRBV5-1 with TRBJ1-1; TRBD1 aligns across 9 bases. This CDR3 comprises 14 residues. CDR1 is SGHRS, CDR2 YFSETQ, per germline. The V gene end was trimmed by 0 bases and the J gene end by 6 bases; junction bases not matched to a gene: 3. The CDR3 is CASSLGDRGAEAFF. The DNA of the CDR3 is TGCGCCAGCAGCTTGGGCGACAGGGGGGCTGAAGCTTTCTTT.

The V gene is TRBV6-5, the J gene TRBJ2-7; no definite D call. CDR1 is MNHEY and CDR2 is SVGAGI in the germline V gene. Trimming stripped 8 bases from V and 0 bases from J, with 11 bases between. There are 13 residues in the CDR3. The CDR3 DNA reads as TGTGCCAGCTCCCCAATGAGCTCCTACGAGCAGTACTTC. Protein: CASSPMSSYEQYF.

This clone was detected once. The sample holds other DNA sequences that translate to the same CDR3. The rearrangement uses TRBV11-3 and TRBJ2-7; TRBD1 agrees at 10 bases. Germline CDR1 SGHNT, CDR2 YENEEA. With 1 base clipped from V and 5 bases from J, the junction kept 5 bases outside the gene matches. The CDR3 runs 15 residues. CDR3 coding DNA: TGTGCCAGCAGCTTAGCAGGGACAGGGGTGGACGAGCAGTACTTC. It yields the protein CASSLAGTGVDEQYF.

The chain links TRBV7-9 to TRBJ2-2, with 10 bases matching TRBD2. The CDR3 consists of 16 residues. V trimming: 2 bases; J trimming: 6 bases; junction bases outside the gene matches: 6. Looked up from germline, CDR1 is SEHNR and CDR2 is FQNEAQ (reference sequence). This chain's CDR3 is CASSLFLAGVPGELFF. The CDR3 DNA sequence: TGTGCCAGCAGCTTATTCCTAGCGGGAGTTCCCGGGGAGCTGTTTTTT.

This clone was found once. The chain links TRBV5-1 to TRBJ2-3; D is uncertain. CDR3 size: 12 residues. V lost 5 bases, J lost 2 bases, and 6 bases lay in between. Germline V gene sequence: CDR1 SGHRS, CDR2 YFSETQ. The CDR3, as DNA: TGCGCCAGCAGTGTCTACACAGATACGCAGTATTTT. Translation: CASSVYTDTQYF.

This clone was seen a single time. The chain recombines TRBV24-1 with TRBJ1-6, with TRBD1 as a possible D gene (6 bases). V lost 6 bases to trimming and J lost 10 bases, with 18 bases between them. Germline V gene sequence: CDR1 KGHDR, CDR2 SFDVKD. The CDR3 runs to 15 residues. The CDR3 DNA follows: TGTGCCACCAGTTCTGGACAGCCCGGAGTGTCACCCCTCCACTTT. Residues: CATSSGQPGVSPLHF.

The chain links TRBV30 to TRBJ2-1; 8 bases agree with TRBD1. This CDR3 is 14 amino acids long. The J segment lost 1 base and the V segment lost 6 bases, leaving 5 bases of the junction unmatched. Germline V gene sequence: CDR1 GTSNPN, CDR2 SVGIG (reference sequence). CDR3: CACGWTGSYNEQFF. The CDR3 DNA follows: TGTGCCTGTGGGTGGACAGGGTCCTACAATGAGCAGTTCTTC.

The chain carries TRBV5-1 and TRBJ1-3; 8 bases map to TRBD1. V was pared by 4 bases and J by 3 bases, with 6 bases of the junction left unmatched. Per germline, CDR1 SGHRS and CDR2 YFSETQ. CDR3 length: 15 residues. The DNA of the CDR3 is TGCGCCAGCAGCCTGACAGGGGTTAGTGGAAACACCATATATTTT. Its protein is CASSLTGVSGNTIYF.

V and J are TRBV27 and TRBJ1-5; no clear D gene. The CDR3 totals 13 residues. Looked up from germline, CDR1 is MNHEY and CDR2 is SMNVEV (reference sequence). Trimming took off 5 bases at V and 5 bases at J, with 10 bases between the two ends. CDR3 in DNA: TGTGCCAGCAGTCTGAAGGAGTATCAGCCCCAGCATTTT. Translating it yields CASSLKEYQPQHF.

The chain employs TRBV28 and TRBJ2-5; perhaps TRBD1 as D (6 bases). The germline V gene has CDR1 MDHEN and CDR2 SYDVKM. The V end was cut by 5 bases, the J end by 3 bases, with 13 bases between. This CDR3 has 14 residues. The CDR3 here is CASSRGGSEETQYF. The CDR3 DNA follows: TGTGCCAGCAGTCGAGGGGGATCCGAAGAGACCCAGTACTTC.